These T cell receptor beta chains were read from a single sample in a study of T cell responses to AZD1222 COVID-19 vaccine. Only in-frame clones appear in the TCRdb table, and some are missing; sequencing was by immunoSEQ multiplex PCR. The table shows over 110,000 clones, with approximately 93% occurring only once. Sequencing used peripheral blood, obtained after recovery from COVID-19. The receptors come from an adult who had recovered from COVID-19. The CDR3 runs from the conserved cysteine through the conserved F or W. A D gene is named only where the DNA matches it firmly. The size of a clone is reported for some rows only, either as once, few or many, or as a class for expanded clones.

j_call clone_size v_call d_call cdr3_nt cdr3_aa
TRBJ2-2 NA TRBV10-1 TRBD1 TGCGCCAGCCAAATGACAGGGATTGGGACCGGGGAGCTGTTTTTT CASQMTGIGTGELFF
TRBJ1-3 NA TRBV14 NA TGTGCCAGCAGCCAAGTGCGTCACGGGATCTCTGGAAACACCATATATTTT CASSQVRHGISGNTIYF
TRBJ2-5 NA TRBV5-1 NA TGCGCCAGCAGCTTGGACTCGGAAGAGACCCAGTACTTC CASSLDSEETQYF
TRBJ2-7 NA TRBV19 TRBD1 TGTGCCAGTAGTCCAGGGACAGGGTTTGCCTACGAGCAGTACTTC CASSPGTGFAYEQYF
TRBJ2-6 NA TRBV5-4 NA TGTGCCAGCAGCTTCTCACTTGACTCTGGGGCCAACGTCCTGACTTTC CASSFSLDSGANVLTF
TRBJ2-5 NA TRBV29-1 TRBD2 TGCAGCGTTGGGCGCGGGAGGGCCGCGGAGACCCAGTACTTC CSVGRGRAAETQYF
TRBJ2-2 NA TRBV29-1 NA TGCAGCGTCAACAGGGATGGGGCAACCGGGGAGCTGTTTTTT CSVNRDGATGELFF
TRBJ1-3 NA TRBV30 NA TGTGCCGGGGGTGTGGGCGTTGGAAACACCATATATTTT CAGGVGVGNTIYF
TRBJ1-2 NA TRBV18 TRBD1 TGTGCCAGCTCACCAACTCCTTTAACAGGGGCTCGTGGCTACACCTTC CASSPTPLTGARGYTF
TRBJ1-3 NA TRBV2 NA TGCGTAGGCCAGGGCACTTCCTCTGGAAACACCATATATTTT CVGQGTSSGNTIYF
TRBJ1-5 NA TRBV3-1/TRBV3-2 TRBD1 TGTGCCAGCAGCCATAAATCCGGGACAGCAAATCAGCCCCAGCATTTT CASSHKSGTANQPQHF
TRBJ2-2 NA TRBV9 TRBD1 TGTGCCAGCAGCGTTTCTCCGGGGGGACAGGGTCACGGGGAGCTGTTTTTT CASSVSPGGQGHGELFF
TRBJ2-2 NA TRBV11-2 NA TGTGCCAGCGGGAGAAAGGGGAACACCGGGGAGCTGTTTTTT CASGRKGNTGELFF
TRBJ2-5 few TRBV5-8 NA TGTGCCAGCAGCTTGGTAAACAGGCGGGAGACCCAGTACTTC CASSLVNRRETQYF
TRBJ2-7 NA TRBV5-4 NA TGTGCCAGCAGCACTATGAGCGGGCGCTACGAGCAGTACTTC CASSTMSGRYEQYF
TRBJ2-3 NA TRBV4-1 NA TGCGCCAGCAGCCTCGGGACCCTCAGCACAGATACGCAGTATTTT CASSLGTLSTDTQYF
TRBJ2-3 NA TRBV7-9 NA TGTGCCAGCATCTCCCTACTAGCCGCTAAAGATACGCAGTATTTT CASISLLAAKDTQYF
TRBJ2-7 NA TRBV19 NA TGTGCCAGTAGTGCCGCCTACGAGCAGTACTTC CASSAAYEQYF
TRBJ1-2 NA TRBV10-1 NA TGCGCCAGCAGTGCGCAACGGAACTATGGCTACACCTTC CASSAQRNYGYTF
TRBJ2-4 NA TRBV6-6 NA TGTGCCAGCAGTTACGATACGATTGGAAACATTCAGTACTTC CASSYDTIGNIQYF
TRBJ2-1 NA TRBV28 NA TGTGCCAGCAGTTCTTATGCCCAGTGGAGGGAGAATGAGCAGTTCTTC CASSSYAQWRENEQFF
TRBJ1-2 NA TRBV28 TRBD1 TGTGCCAGCATCTCCGCGACAGGGGGCTTTTCGCGCTATGGCTACACCTTC CASISATGGFSRYGYTF
TRBJ2-2 few TRBV9 TRBD2 TGTGCCAGCAGCGTGACTAGCGGGAGGGACACCGGGGAGCTGTTTTTT CASSVTSGRDTGELFF
TRBJ1-4 NA TRBV9 NA TGTGCCAGCAGCGTAGGGGGCAGGGCTGCCGAAAAACTGTTTTTT CASSVGGRAAEKLFF
TRBJ1-1 NA TRBV28 NA TGTGCCAGCAGTTTACTCAGGGAGAACACTGAAGCTTTCTTT CASSLLRENTEAFF
TRBJ2-5 NA TRBV7-9 NA TGTGCCAGCAGCTCGGGACGCACGGGTCCCCTTGAGTACTTC CASSSGRTGPLEYF
TRBJ2-5 NA TRBV9 NA TGTGCCAGCAGCGTAGGAAGCAGCCGAGAGACCCAGTACTTC CASSVGSSRETQYF
TRBJ1-3 once TRBV5-4 NA TGTGCCAGCAGAGTTGGGGGATCTGGAAACACCATATATTTT CASRVGGSGNTIYF
TRBJ1-1 NA TRBV2 TRBD1 TGTGCCAGCAGAGATTCGGGACAGGCAGACACTGAAGCTTTCTTT CASRDSGQADTEAFF
TRBJ2-5 NA TRBV11-3 NA TGTGCCAGCAGCCTCCAGGGGTGGGAGACCCAGTACTTC CASSLQGWETQYF
TRBJ1-4 once TRBV7-5 NA TGTGCCAGAAGCTTAGTGAAGGGGGGGCCTGGTGTTAATGAAAAACTGTTTTTT CARSLVKGGPGVNEKLFF
TRBJ1-2 NA TRBV5-8 NA TGTGCCAGCAGCCGGACGGATCGTTATGCCGCCTACACCTTC CASSRTDRYAAYTF
TRBJ2-5 NA TRBV5-4 NA TGTGCCAGCTCCCCGGAGGGGAGGACGGAGACCCAGTACTTC CASSPEGRTETQYF
TRBJ2-5 NA TRBV5-1 TRBD2 TGCGCCAGCAGCTTAGTTGGGGTAGCGGGAGGCCCAGAGACCCAGTACTTC CASSLVGVAGGPETQYF
TRBJ2-3 NA TRBV7-2 TRBD2 TGTGCCAGCAGCTTGGCGGGAGTCGGGACAGATACGCAGTATTTT CASSLAGVGTDTQYF
TRBJ1-1 once TRBV4-1 NA TGCGCCAGCAGCCAAGGAGGCGGCCCGAACACTGAAGCTTTCTTT CASSQGGGPNTEAFF
TRBJ2-7 NA TRBV27 TRBD2 TGTGCCAGCAGGACTAGCGGAGCCTACGAGCAGTACTTC CASRTSGAYEQYF
TRBJ2-3 NA TRBV30 TRBD2 TGTGCCTCCTCCACTAGCGGAACAGATACGCAGTATTTT CASSTSGTDTQYF
TRBJ2-3 few TRBV28 TRBD2 TGTGCCAGCACCTGGGGCGGGAGTATAACAGATACGCAGTATTTT CASTWGGSITDTQYF
TRBJ2-1 NA TRBV9 TRBD2 TGTGCCAGCAGCGTAGCGCGGACTAGCGTCTCAAGCTCCTACAATGAGCAGTTCTTC CASSVARTSVSSSYNEQFF
TRBJ2-3 NA TRBV19 NA TGTGCCAGTAGTGCGCCAAGGGGGGCCCAGACAAATACGCAGTATTTT CASSAPRGAQTNTQYF
TRBJ1-2 NA TRBV19 NA TGTGCCAGTAGTATGGGACAACGATATGGCTACACCTTC CASSMGQRYGYTF
TRBJ2-3 NA TRBV7-3 NA TGTGCCAGCACGGAGCGGAGGGCCTGGGATAGCACAGATACGCAGTATTTT CASTERRAWDSTDTQYF
TRBJ2-2 medium-sized TRBV27 TRBD1 TGTGCCAGCAGTTCTGCTCCGGGACAGGGGGCCGGGGAGCTGTTTTTT CASSSAPGQGAGELFF
TRBJ2-2 NA TRBV21-1 NA TGTGCCAGCAGCAAAGGTCGGTGGGTATGGGACAGGGGGATCCCTAACACCGGGGAGCTGTTTTTT CASSKGRWVWDRGIPNTGELFF